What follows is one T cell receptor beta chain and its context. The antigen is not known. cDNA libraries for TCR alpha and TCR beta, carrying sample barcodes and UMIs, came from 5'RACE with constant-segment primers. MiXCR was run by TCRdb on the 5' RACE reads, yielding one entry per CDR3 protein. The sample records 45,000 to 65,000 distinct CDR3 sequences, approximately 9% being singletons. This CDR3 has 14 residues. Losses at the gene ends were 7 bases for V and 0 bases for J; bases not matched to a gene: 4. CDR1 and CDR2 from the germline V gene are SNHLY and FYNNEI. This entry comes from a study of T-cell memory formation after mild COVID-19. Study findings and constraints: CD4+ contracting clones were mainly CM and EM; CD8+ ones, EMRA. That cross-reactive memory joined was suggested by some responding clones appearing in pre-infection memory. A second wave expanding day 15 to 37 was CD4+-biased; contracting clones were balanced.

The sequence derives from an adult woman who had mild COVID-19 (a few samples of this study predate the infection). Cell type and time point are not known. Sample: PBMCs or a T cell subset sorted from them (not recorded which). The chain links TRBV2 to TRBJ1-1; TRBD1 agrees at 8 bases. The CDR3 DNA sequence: TGTGCCAGCATCGCACAGGGGGTGAACACTGAAGCTTTCTTT. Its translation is CASIAQGVNTEAFF.